This is a list of T cell receptor beta chains from one sample in a study of T cells after yellow fever vaccination. MiXCR, applied by TCRdb to the 5' RACE reads, yields one record per CDR3 protein. The profile shows some 320,000 distinct CDR3 sequences, roughly 10% of them singletons. The sequencing used CD4+ T cells sorted from PBMCs, collected 45 days after the yellow fever booster vaccination. These receptors were taken from a man younger than 30 who received the YFV17D yellow fever vaccine. CDR3s include the opening cysteine and the closing phenylalanine or tryptophan. Fields, in order: J gene, V gene, CDR3 protein.

J gene: TRBJ2-2; V gene: TRBV24-1; CDR3 protein: CATSDPGEWNGELFF
J gene: TRBJ2-3; V gene: TRBV6-5; CDR3 protein: CASSLRAGAGLADTQYF
J gene: TRBJ1-6; V gene: TRBV28; CDR3 protein: CASRVLGSPLHF
J gene: TRBJ2-7; V gene: TRBV4-3; CDR3 protein: CASSQDYLGNLGF
J gene: TRBJ1-3; V gene: TRBV7-2; CDR3 protein: CASSLAGTPSSGNTIYF
J gene: TRBJ2-7; V gene: TRBV20-1; CDR3 protein: CSASGSGTGKDEQYF
J gene: TRBJ1-5; V gene: TRBV15; CDR3 protein: CATSRDITGYQPQHF
J gene: TRBJ1-5; V gene: TRBV6-6; CDR3 protein: CASSPTTGRNQPQHF
J gene: TRBJ1-6; V gene: TRBV4-1; CDR3 protein: CASSQDQNRANSPLHF
J gene: TRBJ2-2; V gene: TRBV5-4; CDR3 protein: CASRSSGQYNTGELFF
J gene: TRBJ2-5; V gene: TRBV12-3/TRBV12-4; CDR3 protein: CASSFSSGAQETQYF
J gene: TRBJ1-5; V gene: TRBV18; CDR3 protein: CASSPPNRQGSNQPQHF
J gene: TRBJ1-4; V gene: TRBV4-1; CDR3 protein: CASSQESYRANEKLFF
J gene: TRBJ2-1; V gene: TRBV24-1; CDR3 protein: CATSDAGTGDNEQFF
J gene: TRBJ2-3; V gene: TRBV7-2; CDR3 protein: CASSAGQNGDTQYF
J gene: TRBJ2-3; V gene: TRBV5-1; CDR3 protein: CASSLEVAGGGPDTQYF
J gene: TRBJ2-5; V gene: TRBV6-1; CDR3 protein: CASSTRNRGEETQYF
J gene: TRBJ2-3; V gene: TRBV4-3; CDR3 protein: CASSQDRLAGGTDTQYF
J gene: TRBJ1-5; V gene: TRBV4-1; CDR3 protein: CASSRAGHDNQPQHF
J gene: TRBJ2-1; V gene: TRBV5-1; CDR3 protein: CASSLAPMYNEQFF
J gene: TRBJ2-3; V gene: TRBV7-9; CDR3 protein: CASSLRQGKDTQYF
J gene: TRBJ1-4; V gene: TRBV20-1; CDR3 protein: CSAHTGGEEKLFF
J gene: TRBJ2-5; V gene: TRBV20-1; CDR3 protein: CSAQDRGTRETQYF
J gene: TRBJ2-2; V gene: TRBV28; CDR3 protein: CASSRATSGGAGDLPGELFF
J gene: TRBJ2-3; V gene: TRBV5-4; CDR3 protein: CASSKGPSTDTQYF
J gene: TRBJ2-1; V gene: TRBV7-9; CDR3 protein: CASSPEFGGRYNEQFF
J gene: TRBJ2-5; V gene: TRBV6-2/TRBV6-3; CDR3 protein: CASVTGGGQETQYF
J gene: TRBJ2-1; V gene: TRBV6-2/TRBV6-3; CDR3 protein: CASSSQDRDGDEQFF
J gene: TRBJ1-5; V gene: TRBV4-3; CDR3 protein: CASSVDGMGNQPQHF
J gene: TRBJ2-1; V gene: TRBV2; CDR3 protein: CASSELLEQFF
J gene: TRBJ2-2; V gene: TRBV4-1; CDR3 protein: CASSQGQGGTGELFF
J gene: TRBJ2-2; V gene: TRBV20-1; CDR3 protein: CSAKGRSLGELFF
J gene: TRBJ1-1; V gene: TRBV5-4; CDR3 protein: CASSPALGTGGYEAFF
J gene: TRBJ1-2; V gene: TRBV20-1; CDR3 protein: CSAATGPYGYTF
J gene: TRBJ2-1; V gene: TRBV6-6; CDR3 protein: CASSYPGGRDEQFF
J gene: TRBJ1-1; V gene: TRBV19; CDR3 protein: CASNSRDRGNTEAFF
J gene: TRBJ2-3; V gene: TRBV7-2; CDR3 protein: CASSLMGASTDTQYF
J gene: TRBJ2-7; V gene: TRBV6-6; CDR3 protein: CASSFTPIPKSYEQYF
J gene: TRBJ2-3; V gene: TRBV29-1; CDR3 protein: CSVVEPALDTQYF
J gene: TRBJ2-3; V gene: TRBV20-1; CDR3 protein: CSARDGAGGTDTQYF
J gene: TRBJ1-2; V gene: TRBV20-1; CDR3 protein: CSALRTYGYTF
J gene: TRBJ2-1; V gene: TRBV11-2; CDR3 protein: CASSPGLAGGGVYNEQFF
J gene: TRBJ1-2; V gene: TRBV12-3/TRBV12-4; CDR3 protein: CASSFSGQGRGYTF
J gene: TRBJ1-1; V gene: TRBV18; CDR3 protein: CASSLNPGQGAYAFF
J gene: TRBJ2-5; V gene: TRBV25-1; CDR3 protein: CASSRMGGLETQYF
J gene: TRBJ2-2; V gene: TRBV20-1; CDR3 protein: CSARDLRTDNTGELFF
J gene: TRBJ2-3; V gene: TRBV5-1; CDR3 protein: CASSKRQESTDTQYF
J gene: TRBJ1-6; V gene: TRBV6-5; CDR3 protein: CASSYSPSYPNSPLHF
J gene: TRBJ2-3; V gene: TRBV7-2; CDR3 protein: CASSFWGITDTQYF
J gene: TRBJ2-3; V gene: TRBV6-5; CDR3 protein: CASKDRDRGPDTQYF
J gene: TRBJ2-3; V gene: TRBV12-3/TRBV12-4; CDR3 protein: CASSFGGSRGTDTQYF
J gene: TRBJ2-5; V gene: TRBV27; CDR3 protein: CASSPLAGGSQETQYF
J gene: TRBJ2-6; V gene: TRBV18; CDR3 protein: CASSRLTGTGANVLTF
J gene: TRBJ2-7; V gene: TRBV6-6; CDR3 protein: CASSRGTGDEQYF